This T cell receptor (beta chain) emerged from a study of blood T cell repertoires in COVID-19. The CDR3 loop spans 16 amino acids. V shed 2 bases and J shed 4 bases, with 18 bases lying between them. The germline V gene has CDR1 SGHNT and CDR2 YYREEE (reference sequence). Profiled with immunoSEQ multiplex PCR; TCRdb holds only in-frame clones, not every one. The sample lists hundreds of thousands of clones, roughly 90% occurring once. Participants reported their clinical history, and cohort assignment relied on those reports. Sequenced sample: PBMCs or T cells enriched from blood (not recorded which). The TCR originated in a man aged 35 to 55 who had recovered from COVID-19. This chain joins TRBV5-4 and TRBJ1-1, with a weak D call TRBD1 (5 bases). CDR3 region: CASSLAGIYGPTEAFF. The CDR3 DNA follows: TGTGCCAGCAGCTTAGCAGGGATATATGGGCCCACTGAAGCTTTCTTT.